This paragraph covers one T cell receptor beta chain sequence. Its antigen is currently unknown. A universal primer binding site was introduced by template switching. The final cDNA contained unique molecular identifiers. One entry per CDR3 protein, called by TCRdb with MiXCR from the 5' RACE reads. The sample carries about 240,000 distinct CDR3 sequences, 7% to 8.5% recorded once. The CDR3 has 12 amino acids. V lost 5 bases to trimming and J lost 5 bases, with 9 bases between them. Germline V CDR1 and CDR2: SEHNR, FQNEAQ (reference sequence). The data derive from a study of identical twins. Study-wide results and limits: Out-of-frame alpha sequences shared between twins exhibited an excess of low generation probability. Weaker excess twin sharing was observed in beta out-of-frame sequences. There were fewer insertions in abundant cord blood beta clonotypes, but memory repertoires showed no such pattern.

In addition, the sample was reused for a study of yellow fever vaccine responses in identical twins.

Sample: CD8+ T cells sorted from blood. V is TRBV7-9 and J is TRBJ2-5; no clear D gene. The sequence came from a woman aged 18-29 years in good health. CDR3 sequence reads: CASSDHLETQYF. The CDR3 nucleotides read TGTGCCAGCAGCGACCATCTGGAGACCCAGTACTTC. The whole variable domain, filled in from reference TRBV7-9 and TRBJ2-5, reads DTGVSQNPRHKITKRGQNVTFRCDPISEHNRLYWYRQTLGQGPEFLTYFQNEAQLEKSRLLSDRFSAERPKGSFSTLEIQRTEQGDSAMYLCASSDHLETQYFGPGTRLLVL.